The 6 T cell receptor beta chains below come from one sample, sequenced in a study of blood T cell repertoires in COVID-19 (TCRdb year 2020). The library relied on the immunoSEQ multiplex PCR assay. In TCRdb, the immuneACCESS table is reduced to in-frame sequences with V and J assigned. These tables do not hold every clone; where another copy was compared, an unresolved V gene accounts for under half, and the others remain unexplained. This sample comprises 100,000 to 120,000 clones, less than 75% of them detected only once. 1.8% of the sample comes from the top ten. Sequencing was carried out using peripheral blood. The source of these receptors is a woman in her forties with acute or convalescent COVID-19.

The rearrangement joins TRBV6-6 to TRBJ1-1, with D possibly matching TRBD1 (5 bases). Trimming shortened V by 4 bases and J by 6 bases, and 15 bases separated the two germline ends. From germline, CDR1 is MNHNY and CDR2 SVGAGI (reference sequence). There are 14 residues in the CDR3. The CDR3: CASSLGVLVAEAFF. CDR3 coding DNA: TGTGCCAGCAGTTTAGGGGTCTTGGTCGCTGAAGCTTTCTTT.

This clone was seen a single time. The rearrangement joins TRBV6-2 or TRBV6-3 to TRBJ2-7, with a weak D call TRBD1 (5 bases). The CDR3 covers 15 residues. Deletions cut 3 bases from V and 6 bases from J, with 18 bases between. The germline V gene encodes CDR1 MNHEY and CDR2 SVGEGT. For the CDR3, the DNA is TGTGCCAGCAGTTATAGGGGCTACTTGGCGGTCGAGCAGTACTTC. It is translated as CASSYRGYLAVEQYF.

The chain joins TRBV6-5 to TRBJ1-2, with TRBD1 matching over 7 bases. V dropped 6 bases and J dropped 4; count of bases not matched to a gene: 5. The V gene's germline CDR1 is MNHEY and CDR2 SVGAGI. The CDR3 extends over 13 amino acids. Written as DNA, the CDR3 is TGTGCCAGCAGCCAACAGGGGCCCTATGGCTACACCTTC. The encoded protein is CASSQQGPYGYTF.

This clone was recorded a few times. The gene calls are TRBV5-1 and TRBJ2-2, with TRBD2 matching 8 bases. The CDR3 is 17 amino acids. The germline CDR1 and CDR2 sequences are SGHRS and YFSETQ. V was clipped by 2 bases and J by 3 bases; unmatched bases: 9. CDR3 sequence (DNA): TGCGCCAGCAGCTTCCTCCGGGAGGGGAGGGACACCGGGGAGCTGTTTTTT. Translation gives CASSFLREGRDTGELFF.

This clone has just one count. This chain uses TRBV10-1 with TRBJ2-6; weak D call: TRBD1 (5 bases). There are 20 residues in the CDR3. Trimming took 7 bases from V and 0 from J, leaving 25 bases between them. Germline CDR1 reads WNHNN; CDR2 reads SYGVQD (reference sequence). This chain's CDR3 is CASTPPRQTYFNSGANVLTF. The CDR3 DNA sequence: TGCGCCAGCACCCCCCCGCGACAGACCTATTTCAACTCTGGGGCCAACGTCCTGACTTTC.

This clone was counted between two and nine times. The CDR3 nucleotides read TGTGCCAGCAGCCGGACGACAGGTCCCCGAGAGACCCAGTACTTC. Translated: CASSRTTGPRETQYF. The gene calls are TRBV3-1 (or the pseudogene TRBV3-2) and TRBJ2-5; a possible D gene is TRBD1 (6 bases). V was pared by 4 bases and J by 4 bases, with 16 bases between. There are 15 residues in the CDR3. The germline CDR1 and CDR2 sequences are LGHDT and YNNKEL (reference sequence).